This entry lists 7 T cell receptor beta chains sequenced from one sample in a study of T-cell reconstitution after alpha-beta-depleted transplantation in children. The authors prepared the TCRbeta library with unique molecular identifiers. TCRdb analysed the PCR reads with MiXCR anew, one entry per CDR3 protein. The table records about a million distinct CDR3 sequences, less than 30% of them present only once. This sample comprised PBMCs, mostly from graft donor cells, obtained 360 days after TCRalphabeta/CD19-depleted stem cell transplant. The source of these receptors is a boy under three years old who had a stem cell transplant for SCID, so the T cells may come from the graft donor.

The chain employs TRBV5-1 and TRBJ2-7; D is possibly TRBD1 or TRBD2 (5 bases each). Deletions cut 0 bases from V and 6 bases from J, with 19 bases between. CDR1 and CDR2 (germline): SGHRS, YFSETQ. The CDR3 is 16 amino acids. The CDR3 reads CASSLELWGPGCEQYF. As DNA, the CDR3 is TGCGCCAGCAGCTTGGAACTGTGGGGACCAGGGTGCGAGCAGTACTTC.

The rearrangement joins TRBV5-1 to TRBJ2-1, with D perhaps matching TRBD1 (6 bases). V was pared by 0 bases and J by 4 bases, with 11 bases between. The CDR3 totals 15 residues. CDR1 and CDR2 (germline): SGHRS, YFSETQ. The chain's CDR3 is CASSLEAQGYNEQFF. CDR3 DNA sequence: TGCGCCAGCAGCTTGGAGGCACAGGGTTACAATGAGCAGTTCTTC.

This clonotype was recorded a few times. The rearrangement links TRBV6-2 or TRBV6-3 to TRBJ1-6; D is perhaps TRBD1 (5 bases). Germline loops: CDR1 MNHEY, CDR2 SVGEGT. The CDR3 covers 16 residues. V was trimmed by 6 bases and J by 9 bases, leaving 21 bases between them. The CDR3, as DNA: TGTGCCAGCAGGCCCCCAGGGAGTAAGGGTGCTTCACCCCTCCACTTT. Translated, it gives CASRPPGSKGASPLHF.

This clonotype was seen repeatedly, ten times or more. V gene TRBV28 combines with J gene TRBJ2-1; 9 bases fit TRBD1. Germline trimming cut 3 bases from V and 3 bases from J; bases unmatched to any gene: 3. The CDR3 extends over 15 amino acids. Germline V gene data show CDR1 as MDHEN and CDR2 as SYDVKM. CDR3 nucleotides: TGTGCCAGCAGTTTGGGGGACAGGGTCTACAATGAGCAGTTCTTC. This encodes CASSLGDRVYNEQFF.

CDR3 DNA sequence: TGTGCCAGCAGTAAGGGACAGGTCCACTCACCCCTCCACTTT. Translation: CASSKGQVHSPLHF. The chain couples TRBV12-3 or TRBV12-4 to TRBJ1-6; 8 bases are shared with TRBD1. The CDR3 is made up of 14 amino acids. After removal of 5 bases from V and 10 bases from J, the junction contained 7 bases not matched to a gene.

This clonotype was recorded a few times. The gene calls are TRBV20-1 and TRBJ1-1, with 7 positions matching TRBD1. The CDR3 runs to 13 residues. Germline CDR1 and CDR2: DFQATT and SNEGSKA (reference sequence). V lost 3 bases to trimming and J lost 7 bases; unmatched junction nucleotides: 8. Written as DNA, the CDR3 is TGCAGTGCTAGGCCCGGGACAGTAGGTGAAGCTTTCTTT. Its protein is CSARPGTVGEAFF.

This clonotype was seen just once. The chain couples TRBV2 to TRBJ2-3, with D possibly matching TRBD2 (5 bases). Germline CDR1 is SNHLY and CDR2 is FYNNEI. The CDR3 totals 16 residues. V lost 8 bases and J 0 bases, leaving 18 bases between the germline ends. CDR3 sequence (DNA): TGTGCCAGCGCCGAGCTCTTGAGGAGGAGCACAGATACGCAGTATTTT. This encodes CASAELLRRSTDTQYF.